This paragraph covers one TCR beta chain sequence. What it recognizes is unknown. These data are taken from a study of beta chain features in type 1 diabetes. Study summary: Patients looked much like healthy donors when it came to age, gender and cell yields.

The CDR3 has 14 amino acids. V dropped 1 base and J dropped 2 bases, with 8 bases sitting between them. Germline V gene lookup returns CDR1 SGHRS and CDR2 YFSETQ. Expressed TCRB transcripts were sequenced, since all the RNA that had been isolated was reverse transcribed. Method: immunoSEQ multiplex PCR; TCRdb's copy keeps in-frame clones and lacks some. The data show 550,000 to 850,000 clones, around an eighth seen once. Study-wide results and caveats: Moderate but significant shortening of TCRB CDR3s was recorded in all four CD4+ subsets from Type 1 diabetes patients.

This chain connects TRBV5-1 to TRBJ2-3, with D uncertain. Material: naive CD4+ T cells from blood. The receptor was derived from a young man with type 1 diabetes. Written as DNA, the CDR3 is TGCGCCAGCAGCTTGTTGAGCGACACAGATACGCAGTATTTT. This encodes CASSLLSDTDTQYF.